The 5 T cell receptor beta chains below were found in one sample sequenced in a study of cytomegalovirus exposure and HLA in healthy donors. Researchers ran the PCR with 60 Vbeta and 13 Jbeta primers. Clones were sequenced by immunoSEQ multiplex PCR, and TCRdb holds only the in-frame ones, with some missing. The sample consists of 200,000 to 300,000 clones, approximately 78% of them appearing once. The sample comprised PBMCs. Every receptor here comes from a boy younger than 18 in good health and CMV-seronegative.

The chain joins TRBV7-8 to TRBJ1-1; D possibly corresponds to TRBD1 (5 bases). Per the germline V gene, CDR1 is SGHVS and CDR2 is FQNEAQ. CDR3 length: 18 amino acids. Trimming removed 0 bases from V and 1 base from J, with 18 bases in between. CDR3 in amino acids: CASSLAWTGRGGNTEAFF. DNA for the CDR3: TGTGCCAGCAGCTTAGCGTGGACGGGAAGGGGAGGGAACACTGAAGCTTTCTTT.

V gene TRBV7-8 combines with J gene TRBJ2-7; D unresolved. This CDR3 contains 13 residues. Trimming pared 3 bases from V and 5 bases from J, leaving 11 bases between. Germline values: CDR1 SGHVS, CDR2 FQNEAQ. The CDR3 DNA reads as TGTGCCAGCAGCTTTACCTTCCAGGACGAGCAGTACTTC. Residues: CASSFTFQDEQYF.

The chain employs TRBV7-6 and TRBJ2-3; D gene unclear. Germline V lookup: CDR1 SGHVS, CDR2 FNYEAQ. The length of the CDR3 is 11 residues. Trimming took 10 bases from V and 2 from J, leaving 7 bases between them. CDR3 nucleotide sequence: TGTGCCATCCGGTCCACAGATACGCAGTATTTT. This sequence encodes CAIRSTDTQYF.

This rearrangement joins TRBV7-9 to TRBJ1-5, with D hard to call. Trimming pared 1 base from V and 1 base from J, leaving 5 bases between. The CDR3 loop spans 14 amino acids. The V gene's germline CDR1 is SEHNR and CDR2 FQNEAQ (reference sequence). The CDR3 reads CASSLGESNQPQHF. CDR3 DNA: TGTGCCAGCAGCTTAGGGGAGAGCAATCAGCCCCAGCATTTT.

V is TRBV2 and J is TRBJ2-5, with 7 nucleotides matching TRBD2. The CDR3 contains 15 residues. Germline V gene data show CDR1 as SNHLY and CDR2 as FYNNEI. The junction had 9 bases not matched to a gene; V was cut back by 8 bases and J by 0 bases. Written as DNA, the CDR3 is TGTGCCAGCGGTGGGCGGGGGAAAGACCAAGAGACCCAGTACTTC. Translated, it gives CASGGRGKDQETQYF.